One T cell receptor (beta chain) is described in this entry. This specimen comes from a study of blood T cell repertoires in COVID-19. Study at large: COVID-19 samples, acute and convalescent, were from the United States, Italy and Spain. The analysed material was cDNA or gDNA that came from T cells, B-cell-depleted T cells, or PBMCs.

Germline-derived CDR1 and CDR2 are SGHKS and YYEKEE (reference sequence). This CDR3 spans 14 amino acids. V lost 4 bases, J lost 7 bases, and 8 bases stayed unmatched. Authors' data handling: Reference gene primer amplification gave estimated nucleated cell counts. Measured with immunoSEQ multiplex PCR; TCRdb has only the in-frame clones, and not every one. V, J and clone size derive from that table, while D and trimming were established from the DNA sequence. The top ten clones hold just under 4.5% of a sample with more than 85,000 clones, roughly 84% of them seen once. The source of this sequence is a human donor in a cohort sampled during active COVID-19. The genes are TRBV5-5 and TRBJ2-7; 10 bases map to TRBD1. What was sequenced was peripheral blood. The DNA for the CDR3 is TGTGCCAGCAGCCCGGGACAGGGGCCGGGGGAGCAGTACTTC. It codes for CASSPGQGPGEQYF.